These T cell receptor beta chains were read from a single sample in a study of early T cells in non-severe SARS-CoV-2 infection. TCRdb reanalysed the 5' RACE reads using MiXCR and keeps one entry per CDR3 protein. The profile shows 30,000 to 40,000 distinct CDR3 sequences, around 6.5% of them singletons. The material sequenced was whole blood, taken at baseline. These TCRs come from an adult who was a healthcare worker with PCR-confirmed SARS-CoV-2 infection or an uninfected control (not recorded which). CDR3s include the opening cysteine and the closing phenylalanine or tryptophan.

j_gene	v_gene	CDR3aa
TRBJ2-7	TRBV9	CASSVAGNEQYF
TRBJ1-5	TRBV6-1	CASSEGQANQPQHF
TRBJ2-1	TRBV6-6	CASTQVVDEQFF
TRBJ2-5	TRBV7-9	CASSRTSAETQYF
TRBJ1-1	TRBV18	CASSPFGGPRLEAFF
TRBJ2-7	TRBV18	CASSPGSNAYEQYF
TRBJ1-4	TRBV6-5	CASSAGTGHRDEKLFF
TRBJ1-4	TRBV28	CASSSSWSRNEKLFF
TRBJ2-5	TRBV7-9	CASSLGLAGETQYF
TRBJ1-1	TRBV5-1	CASSLGGARGSGTEAFF
TRBJ2-5	TRBV5-1	CASRVASGIETQYF
TRBJ2-2	TRBV6-6	CASRPGTSGANTGELFF
TRBJ1-5	TRBV20-1	CSARDNRGKGNQPQHF
TRBJ1-4	TRBV11-2	CASSRDRGGEKLFF
TRBJ2-7	TRBV3-1	CASSQRPSDSSYEQYF
TRBJ2-6	TRBV2	CASSARGSGANVLTF
TRBJ2-1	TRBV11-2	CASSHATGVEQFF
TRBJ1-5	TRBV12-3/TRBV12-4	CASSPTEGTGNQPQHF
TRBJ2-6	TRBV19	CASSMTGSAGANVLTF
TRBJ2-3	TRBV5-1	CASSPGTGTDTQYF
TRBJ2-6	TRBV28	CASDAGVSGANVLTF
TRBJ2-2	TRBV6-1	CASRTSGKVTGELFF
TRBJ2-4	TRBV7-2	CASSLEDRLFSIQYF
TRBJ2-1	TRBV10-3	CAISRAGDVDNEQFF
TRBJ1-1	TRBV12-3/TRBV12-4	CASINPETYTEAFF
TRBJ2-7	TRBV9	CASSGIPGQGSYEQYF
TRBJ1-2	TRBV13	CASSLVGALSGYTF
TRBJ1-1	TRBV10-1	CASQPGFSTEAFF
TRBJ1-1	TRBV7-7	CASSRGVNTEAFF
TRBJ1-2	TRBV20-1	CKPQGDANYGYTF
TRBJ2-1	TRBV2	CASISRSYNEQFF
TRBJ1-5	TRBV28	CASSLGTRVDQPQHF
TRBJ2-7	TRBV27	CASSLGLGNEQYF
TRBJ2-5	TRBV28	CASSALAGIQETQYF
TRBJ2-7	TRBV5-1	CASSSGTSSTRSYEQYF
TRBJ2-3	TRBV20-1	CSAISGGGGADTQYF
TRBJ2-2	TRBV7-2	CASSSGPGSPGTGELFF
TRBJ2-5	TRBV29-1	CSVTDRGETQYF
TRBJ1-1	TRBV5-1	CASSLGWGANTEAFF
TRBJ1-1	TRBV30	CAYSGTAWNTEAFF
TRBJ2-2	TRBV5-1	CASSPRDRGPTGELFF
TRBJ2-7	TRBV14	CASSQIGTGTTYEQYF
TRBJ2-3	TRBV20-1	CSAPDAASTDTQYF
TRBJ1-1	TRBV30	CAWRRVWNTEAFF